This TCR beta chain appears in the sequencing data of a study of blood T cell repertoires in COVID-19. Study at large: Both acute and convalescent COVID-19 samples were obtained from the United States, Italy and Spain. PBMCs, B-cell-depleted T cells, or T cells were the source of the cDNA or gDNA that made up the material.

A Seattle source enrolled patients during active infection and followed them longitudinally. Original methodology: By means of reference gene primer amplification, nucleated cell counts were estimated. Using immunoSEQ multiplex PCR, the repertoire was profiled, and TCRdb retains in-frame clones only, with some absent. That table gives V, J and clone size, and the DNA gave D and trimming. Of approximately 500,000 clones listed, 70% to 90% are singletons. Germline-derived CDR1 and CDR2 are LGHDT and YNNKEL (reference sequence). Trimming took off 2 bases at V and 4 bases at J, with 8 bases between the two ends. The CDR3 sequence is 13 residues long.

The sequencing sample was made of peripheral blood. This chain links TRBV3-1 (or the pseudogene TRBV3-2) with TRBJ1-2; the D gene is possibly TRBD1 (5 bases). This TCR was recovered from a woman in her 50s with COVID-19, enrolled during active disease. The CDR3 nucleotides are TGTGCCAGCAGCCAATGGGGCCCCTATGGCTACACCTTC. Amino acid sequence: CASSQWGPYGYTF.